This T cell receptor (beta chain) originates from a study of CD8 T cells in ankylosing spondylitis. The study, taken as a whole, reports: Clones linked with disease were CD8+ and fairly uncommon in the peripheral blood. Seemingly distinctive of ankylosing spondylitis blood was a TCR beta motif formed by eight highly homologous variants.

Germline values: CDR1 MNHNS, CDR2 SASEGT. V was pared by 6 bases and J by 5 bases, with 17 bases between. CDR3 length equals 15 residues. Using quantitative 5'-RACE with molecular barcodes, the authors made TCR beta libraries. TCRdb itself ran the 5' RACE reads through MiXCR, one entry per CDR3 protein. The sample consists of roughly 470,000 distinct CDR3 sequences, 25% to 30% of them appearing once. This clonotype was seen only a few times. Antigen: not known. The V and J genes are TRBV6-1 and TRBJ1-5; D not resolved. The sequenced sample consisted of blood, either unsorted or a sorted T cell fraction (not recorded which). The TCR was taken from a male donor with ankylosing spondylitis. Here the CDR3 DNA reads TGTGCCAGCAGGGGAGCAGGAGAAGGCCATCAGCCCCAGCATTTT. Its protein is CASRGAGEGHQPQHF.